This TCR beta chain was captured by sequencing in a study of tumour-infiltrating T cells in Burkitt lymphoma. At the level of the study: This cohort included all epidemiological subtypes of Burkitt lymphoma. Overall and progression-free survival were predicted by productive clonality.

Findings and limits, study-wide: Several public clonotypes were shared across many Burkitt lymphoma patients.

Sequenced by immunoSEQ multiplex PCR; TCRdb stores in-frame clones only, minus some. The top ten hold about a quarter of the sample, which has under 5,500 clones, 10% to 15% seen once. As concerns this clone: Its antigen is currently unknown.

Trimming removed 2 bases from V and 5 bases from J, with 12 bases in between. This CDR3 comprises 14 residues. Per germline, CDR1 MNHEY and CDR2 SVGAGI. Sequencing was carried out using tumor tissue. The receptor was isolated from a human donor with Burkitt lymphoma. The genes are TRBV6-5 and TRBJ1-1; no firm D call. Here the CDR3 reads CASSYGRSRTEAFF. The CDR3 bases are TGTGCCAGCAGTTACGGCAGGAGTCGGACTGAAGCTTTCTTT.